This section outlines one TCR beta chain sequence together with its context. Its antigen is unknown. Base qualities are not at hand, and no much larger clone is one base apart. High-throughput TCR beta sequencing profiled peripheral blood CD8+ and CD4+ T cells from healthy donors, Susac syndrome patients and multiple sclerosis patients. Healthy donors were age- and sex-matched controls. CD8+ TEMRA cells were enriched by FACS, while bulk CD8+ and CD4+ T cells were purified by magnetic negative isolation. Blood was drawn into EDTA tubes, processed within 24 hours, and PBMCs were isolated by density gradient centrifugation. PBMCs intended for TCR sequencing were cryopreserved in liquid nitrogen and were subsequently thawed in a 37 degrees C water bath. A purity of at least 90% was achieved for sorted or isolated CD4+, CD8+ and CD8+ TEMRA cells. There are 15 amino acids in the CDR3, from cysteine to phenylalanine inclusive. Only the CDR3 DNA stays, 45 bases, in frame from base 1. Germline trimming: 3 bases from V, 2 bases from J; junction bases outside gene matches: 6. As encoded in the germline V gene (reference sequence), CDR1 is PRHDT while CDR2 is FYEKMQ.

RNA was extracted using the RNeasy kit, and about 0.45 to 1 microgram was reverse transcribed with random hexamers. The immunoSEQ multiplex PCR assay, which covers 54 Vbeta and 13 Jbeta segments, was used to amplify TCR beta CDR3 regions. PCR amplification bias was corrected by using a synthetic template baseline for primer optimization and computational correction. The authors' pipeline ran thus. Reads were annotated to V, D and J genes per IMGT and analyzed with immunoSEQ Analyzer, keeping only productive sequences. Clonality was computed as one minus Shannon entropy normalized by log2 of the number of productive unique sequences. Public and private clones were assessed among the 100 most prevalent clones of each patient and control. Clones were defined as Susac-specific when absent from the healthy and MS cohorts, from some 1,100 published viral clones and from other ImmuneACCESS disease sequences. TCRdb passed the public sequencing reads through fastp at Q25 and MiXCR, retaining productive beta sequences. Under each unique CDR3 protein, matching rows form one entry showing the most common genes and DNA. The V and J calls come from TCRdb's annotation, not from the publication. For this sample there are roughly 140,000 distinct CDR3 sequences; 94% appear just once. Roughly 0.29% of the sample comes from the top ten.

These data originate in a study of CD8 T cells in Susac syndrome (dated by TCRdb to about 2019). About the investigation overall: The study used repertoire sequencing to test whether antigen drove CD8+ T cell activation and differentiation in Susac syndrome. CD8+ T cell repertoire clonality was compared between some 12 healthy donors, approximately 14 Susac syndrome patients and approximately 16 multiple sclerosis patients. The study at large found these results: The number of individuals in the TCR sequencing and HLA analysis was recognized as being relatively small.

This receptor was identified in a human donor in good health. The chain is assembled from TRBV13 and TRBJ2-7; 8 bases in the junction line up with TRBD2. The sequenced sample was CD8+ T cells from PBMCs. DNA sequence: TGTGCCAGCAGCTTTCTAGCGGGCGAGCCCTACGAGCAGTACTTC. It translates to CASSFLAGEPYEQYF.